This paragraph covers one T cell receptor beta chain sequence. The antigen is undetermined. Assay execution proceeded at the deep level. Several immunoSEQ plates received, in even portions, the genomic DNA of each subset. The protocol was immunoSEQ multiplex PCR, while the TCRdb copy is restricted to in-frame clones and leaves out a portion. The repertoire includes 2 million to 3 million clones, more than 85% of them detected once, and approximately 0.37% sits in the top ten. The sample is drawn from a study of shared clonotypes between healthy human individuals. The study, taken as a whole, reports: Approximately 5% was the fraction of naive CD4 clonotypes found shared across a handful of donors.

V shed 4 bases and J shed 6 bases, with 16 bases lying between them. This CDR3 spans 15 amino acids. CDR1 and CDR2 (germline): SGHRS, YFSETQ. The material sequenced was naive CD4+ T cells from PBMCs. The subset here: CD45RA+ positively selected. This receptor was identified in a man between 18 and 35 years old in good health. Some clones in this sample may be carry-over from other donors' samples. This rearrangement joins TRBV5-1 to TRBJ2-2; a weak D match, TRBD2 (6 bases). The CDR3 DNA reads as TGCGCCAGCAGCCCCGAGCTAGCGTCTCCCGGGGAGCTGTTTTTT. As protein: CASSPELASPGELFF.